Below, 9 T cell receptor beta chains from the same sample are listed, as sequenced in a study of shared clonotypes between healthy human individuals. Using immunoSEQ multiplex PCR, the repertoire was profiled, and TCRdb retains in-frame clones only, with some absent. The table lists about 770,000 clones, over 55% of them singletons. The sample was memory CD4+ T cells sorted from blood. Subset denoted: CD45RA-negative fraction. Receptor source: a woman in her twenties or thirties in good health.

This clone was seen once. The V gene is TRBV7-6, the J gene TRBJ2-3, with D perhaps matching TRBD2 (6 bases). Trimming stripped 5 bases from V and 10 bases from J, with 16 bases between. CDR3 length equals 13 residues. Germline CDR1 reads SGHVS; CDR2 reads FNYEAQ. CDR3 loop: CASSGEREAAQYF. The DNA for the CDR3 is TGTGCCAGCAGCGGCGAGAGGGAGGCCGCGCAGTATTTT.

The CDR3 DNA is TGTGCCAGCCTGGAAAGGGGCGGATCTACTGAAGCTTTCTTT. This sequence encodes CASLERGGSTEAFF. The rearrangement joins TRBV7-9 to TRBJ1-1; D perhaps matches TRBD1 (5 bases). The CDR3 totals 14 residues. V was trimmed by 8 bases and J by 5 bases, leaving 18 bases between them. The V gene's germline CDR1 is SEHNR and CDR2 FQNEAQ (reference sequence). The complete variable domain, with remaining parts taken from reference TRBV7-9 and TRBJ1-1, reads DTGVSQNPRHKITKRGQNVTFRCDPISEHNRLYWYRQTLGQGPEFLTYFQNEAQLEKSRLLSDRFSAERPKGSFSTLEIQRTEQGDSAMYLCASLERGGSTEAFFGQGTRLTVV.

The chain joins TRBV7-2 to TRBJ2-7; D is unresolved. The CDR3 loop spans 13 amino acids. Germline CDR1 reads SGHTA; CDR2 reads FQGNSA. The V gene lost 3 bases and the J gene lost 4 bases, with 10 bases spanning the gap. The CDR3 reads CASSFRARYEQYF. For the CDR3, the DNA is TGTGCCAGCAGCTTCCGGGCCAGATACGAGCAGTACTTC.

The rearrangement uses TRBV27 and TRBJ2-3, with 8 bases aligning to TRBD2. The CDR3 totals 16 residues. Germline V gene data show CDR1 as MNHEY and CDR2 as SMNVEV (reference sequence). The V and J ends lost 6 bases and 1 base, in that order; junction bases with no gene match: 9. The CDR3 loop reads CASRDGGGPRTDTQYF. Here the CDR3 DNA reads TGTGCCAGCAGGGACGGGGGGGGACCCCGCACAGATACGCAGTATTTT.

In the case of this clone: Within the sample, other DNA sequences also encode this same CDR3. The genes are TRBV7-2 and TRBJ1-1; D uncertain. The CDR3 covers 13 residues. V lost 5 bases and J lost 3, with 10 bases in between. Germline CDR1 and CDR2: SGHTA and FQGNSA. The DNA for the CDR3 is TGTGCCAGCAGCGCGCAACGGGACACTGAAGCTTTCTTT. It specifies CASSAQRDTEAFF.

This chain uses TRBV11-3 with TRBJ2-3; a weak D match, TRBD2 (5 bases). Trimming removed 3 bases from V and 7 bases from J, with 8 bases in between. Germline CDR1 is SGHNT and CDR2 is YENEEA. This CDR3 comprises 12 residues. The CDR3 coding sequence is TGTGCCAGCAGCTTGGACGGGAATACGCAGTATTTT. Translated, it gives CASSLDGNTQYF. The entire variable domain, with the rest obtained from reference TRBV11-3 and TRBJ2-3, is as follows: EAGVVQSPRYKIIEKKQPVAFWCNPISGHNTLYWYLQNLGQGPELLIRYENEEAVDDSQLPKDRFSAERLKGVDSTLKIQPAELGDSAVYLCASSLDGNTQYFGPGTRLTVL.

The chain combines TRBV20-1 with TRBJ1-1; no reliable D call. There are 11 residues in the CDR3. Germline V gene lookup returns CDR1 DFQATT and CDR2 SNEGSKA (reference sequence). V was shortened by 0 bases and J by 4 bases, with 3 bases between the two germline ends. The CDR3 region has the DNA TGCAGTGCTAGAGATACCACTGAAGCTTTCTTT. Translation gives CSARDTTEAFF.

The genes are TRBV29-1 and TRBJ2-3, with 8 bases aligning to TRBD1. V gave up 7 bases and J gave up 4 bases; unmatched junction bases: 7. The CDR3 covers 13 residues. Germline V lookup: CDR1 SQVTM, CDR2 ANQGSEA. CDR3 bases: TGCAGCGCTCGAGACAGGGGCGCAGATACGCAGTATTTT. Translation: CSARDRGADTQYF.

This clone was observed a few times. This chain links TRBV10-1 with TRBJ2-1; TRBD1 matches 8 bases. The germline CDR1 and CDR2 sequences are WNHNN and SYGVQD (reference sequence). The CDR3 covers 16 residues. Trimming at V came to 6 bases and at J to 10 bases, leaving 17 bases not matched to a gene. CDR3 in DNA: TGCGCCAGCAGCAGTACCTCGGGACAGGCCCATAGGGAGCAGTTCTTC. This codes for CASSSTSGQAHREQFF.